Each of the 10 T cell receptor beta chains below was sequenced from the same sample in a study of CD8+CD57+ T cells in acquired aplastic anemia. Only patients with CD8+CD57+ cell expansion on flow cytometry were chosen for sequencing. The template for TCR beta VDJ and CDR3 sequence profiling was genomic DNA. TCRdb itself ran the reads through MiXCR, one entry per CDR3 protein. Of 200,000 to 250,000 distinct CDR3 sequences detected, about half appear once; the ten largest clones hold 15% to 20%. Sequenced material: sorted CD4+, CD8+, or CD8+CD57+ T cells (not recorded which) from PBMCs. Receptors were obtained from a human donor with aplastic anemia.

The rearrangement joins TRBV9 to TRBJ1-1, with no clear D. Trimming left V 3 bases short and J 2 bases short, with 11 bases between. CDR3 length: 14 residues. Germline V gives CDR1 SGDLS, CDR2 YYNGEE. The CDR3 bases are TGTGCCAGCAGCGAAGGGAGAATCAACACTGAAGCTTTCTTT. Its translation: CASSEGRINTEAFF.

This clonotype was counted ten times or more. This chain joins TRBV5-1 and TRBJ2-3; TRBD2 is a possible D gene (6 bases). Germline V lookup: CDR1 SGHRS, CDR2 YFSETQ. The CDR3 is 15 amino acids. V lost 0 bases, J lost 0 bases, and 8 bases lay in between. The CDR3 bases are TGCGCCAGCAGCTTGGAGCGGGCCAGCACAGATACGCAGTATTTT. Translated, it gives CASSLERASTDTQYF. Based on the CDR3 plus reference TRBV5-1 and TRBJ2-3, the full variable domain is KAGVTQTPRYLIKTRGQQVTLSCSPISGHRSVSWYQQTPGQGLQFLFEYFSETQRNKGNFPGRFSGRQFSNSRSEMNVSTLELGDSALYLCASSLERASTDTQYFGPGTRLTVL.

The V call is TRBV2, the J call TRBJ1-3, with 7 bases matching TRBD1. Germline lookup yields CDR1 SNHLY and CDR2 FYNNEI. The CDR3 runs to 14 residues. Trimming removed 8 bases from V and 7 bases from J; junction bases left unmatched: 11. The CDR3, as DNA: TGTGCCAGCCTACCCAGGGGGTACATGAACACCATATATTTT. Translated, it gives CASLPRGYMNTIYF.

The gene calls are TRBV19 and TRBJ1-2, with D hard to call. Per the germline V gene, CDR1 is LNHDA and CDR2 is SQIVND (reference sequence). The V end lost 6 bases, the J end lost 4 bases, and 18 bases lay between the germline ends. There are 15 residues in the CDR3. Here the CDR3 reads CASRAGEYPGYGYTF. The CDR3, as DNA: TGTGCCAGTAGGGCTGGAGAGTACCCTGGCTATGGCTACACCTTC.

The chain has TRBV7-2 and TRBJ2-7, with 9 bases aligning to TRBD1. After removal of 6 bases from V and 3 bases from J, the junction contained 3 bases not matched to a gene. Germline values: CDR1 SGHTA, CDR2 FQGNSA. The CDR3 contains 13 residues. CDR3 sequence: CASRTGGIYEQYF. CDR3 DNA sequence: TGTGCCAGCAGGACAGGGGGGATCTACGAGCAGTACTTC. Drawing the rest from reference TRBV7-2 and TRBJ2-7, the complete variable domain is GAGVSQSPSNKVTEKGKDVELRCDPISGHTALYWYRQSLGQGLEFLIYFQGNSAPDKSGLPSDRFSAERTGGSVSTLTIQRTQQEDSAVYLCASRTGGIYEQYFGPGTRLTVT.

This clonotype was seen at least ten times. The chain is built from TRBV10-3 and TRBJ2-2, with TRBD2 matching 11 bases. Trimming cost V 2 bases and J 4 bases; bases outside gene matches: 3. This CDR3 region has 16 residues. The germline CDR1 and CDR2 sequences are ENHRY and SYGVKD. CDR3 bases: TGTGCCATCAGTGAGGGTAGCGGGGGGGGCACCGGGGAGCTGTTTTTT. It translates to CAISEGSGGGTGELFF.

CDR3 nucleotides: TGTGCCAGCAGAATAGCGGGGGCATCAGATACGCAGTATTTT. Its translation: CASRIAGASDTQYF. This chain connects TRBV12-3 or TRBV12-4 to TRBJ2-3; 9 bases map to TRBD2. The V segment lost 6 bases and the J segment 4 bases; nucleotides outside the gene matches: 5. The CDR3 covers 14 residues.

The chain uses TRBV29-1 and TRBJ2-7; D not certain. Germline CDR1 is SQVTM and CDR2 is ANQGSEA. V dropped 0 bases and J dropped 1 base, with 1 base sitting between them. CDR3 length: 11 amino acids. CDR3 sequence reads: CSVEESYEQYF. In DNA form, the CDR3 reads TGCAGCGTTGAAGAGTCCTACGAGCAGTACTTC.

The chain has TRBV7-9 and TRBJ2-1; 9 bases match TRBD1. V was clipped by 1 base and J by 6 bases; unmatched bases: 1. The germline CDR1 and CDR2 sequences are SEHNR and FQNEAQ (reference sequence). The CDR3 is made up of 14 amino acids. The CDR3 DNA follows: TGTGCCAGCAGCTTAGACAGGGGGCGCAATGAGCAGTTCTTC. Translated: CASSLDRGRNEQFF.

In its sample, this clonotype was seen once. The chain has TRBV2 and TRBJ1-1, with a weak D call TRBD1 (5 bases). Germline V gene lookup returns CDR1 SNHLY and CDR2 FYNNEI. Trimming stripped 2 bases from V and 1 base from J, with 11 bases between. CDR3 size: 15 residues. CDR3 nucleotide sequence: TGTGCCAGCAGTGAAACCGGACACTCGAACACTGAAGCTTTCTTT. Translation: CASSETGHSNTEAFF.